Listed below are T cell receptor beta chains from one sample, sequenced in a study of vaccination and CD4 T cells after COVID-19. Each CDR3 protein is one row after TCRdb ran MiXCR on the PCR reads. The profile shows more than 11,000 distinct CDR3 sequences, about 55% of them singletons. These receptors have no known antigen. Sequenced sample: CD4+ T cells from blood, cultured in vitro. These TCRs come from a human donor who had recovered from COVID-19. Both conserved end residues are part of each CDR3. A D gene is named only where the DNA matches it firmly. Clone size appears in some rows only: once, few, many, or a class for an expanded clone.

>TRBJ2-7|.|TRBD1|TRBV19
TGTGCCAGTAGTATAACGGGACAGGTTATCTACGAGCAGTACTTC
CASSITGQVIYEQYF
>TRBJ1-5|once|.|TRBV2
TGTGCCAGCAGTTCCCAGTCATTCCAGCCCCAGCATTTT
CASSSQSFQPQHF
>TRBJ1-5|.|TRBD1|TRBV19
TGTGCCAGTAGTATCTTGGGAGGGGGCGGAAGCAATCAGCCCCAGCATTTT
CASSILGGGGSNQPQHF
>TRBJ1-2|once|.|TRBV4-2
TGTGCCAGCAGCCAAGCGGCGGACCTGGGAAACTATGGCTACACCTTC
CASSQAADLGNYGYTF
>TRBJ1-6|few|.|TRBV28
TGTGCCAGCAAGGGGCAGTGGGGTAATTCACCCCTCCACTTT
CASKGQWGNSPLHF
>TRBJ1-1|few|TRBD1|TRBV6-1
TGTGCCACTAAGAGGGGACAGGGGGTCACTGAAGCTTTCTTT
CATKRGQGVTEAFF
>TRBJ1-2|.|TRBD1|TRBV19
TGTGCCAGTAGTATCCTTGACAGGGCACCAGCCGGTGGCTACACCTTC
CASSILDRAPAGGYTF
>TRBJ1-5|.|.|TRBV28
TGTGCCAGCAGTTTCAGGGCCCGGGGGCCCCAGCATTTT
CASSFRARGPQHF
>TRBJ2-1|few|.|TRBV15
TGTGCCACCAGCAGAGATGGGAATGAGCAGTTCTTC
CATSRDGNEQFF
>TRBJ1-2|.|.|TRBV28
TGTGCCAGCAGTATAGGGGGGGGGATAAACTTTGGCTACACCTTC
CASSIGGGINFGYTF
>TRBJ1-5|.|TRBD1|TRBV20-1
TGCAGTGCCGCCACAAGGGGACAGCGAAATCAGCCCCAGCATTTT
CSAATRGQRNQPQHF
>TRBJ1-1|once|.|TRBV29-1
TGCAGCGTTTTTTCGAACACTGAAGCTTTCTTT
CSVFSNTEAFF
>TRBJ2-1|.|.|TRBV18
TGTGCCAGCTCACCCTCCGAGACTAGCTACAATGAGCAGTTCTTC
CASSPSETSYNEQFF
>TRBJ2-7|.|TRBD1|TRBV7-2
TGTGCCAGCAGCCCCCAACAGGGGGTCAGCTACGAGCAGTACTTC
CASSPQQGVSYEQYF
>TRBJ2-7|.|.|TRBV7-8
TGTGCCAGCAGCTTTAACTTACCCCGGGGCGAGCAGTACTTC
CASSFNLPRGEQYF
>TRBJ1-2|.|TRBD1|TRBV7-8
TGTGCCAGCACCTTGCGACAGGGCGGTGGCTACACCTTC
CASTLRQGGGYTF